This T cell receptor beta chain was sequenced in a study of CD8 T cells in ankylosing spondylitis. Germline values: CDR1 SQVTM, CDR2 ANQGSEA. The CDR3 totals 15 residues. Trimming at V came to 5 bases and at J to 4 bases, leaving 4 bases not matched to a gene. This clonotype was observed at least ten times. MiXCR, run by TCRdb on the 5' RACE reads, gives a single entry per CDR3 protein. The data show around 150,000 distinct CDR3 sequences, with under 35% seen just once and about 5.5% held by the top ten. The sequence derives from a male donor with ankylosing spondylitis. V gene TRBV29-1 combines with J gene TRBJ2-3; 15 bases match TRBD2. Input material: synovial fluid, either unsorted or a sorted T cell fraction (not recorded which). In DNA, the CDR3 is TGCAGCGTTTCAGGACTAGCGGGAGGGGCAGATACGCAGTATTTT. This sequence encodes CSVSGLAGGADTQYF.